The TCR beta chain described here comes from a study of T cells expressing NK-cell markers. The CDR3 totals 17 residues. CDR1 MDHEN and CDR2 SYDVKM come from the germline V gene. On this clonotype: Its antigen is unknown.

Study-wide findings and caveats: Expanded NKG2C+ T cell clones were not confirmed as HCMV-specific. In roughly six donors, dominant CD3+CD56+NKG2C+ clonotypes ranked among the top 10 CD8+ clonotypes. For a handful of donors, these clonotypes were likewise the leading ones in the CD3+CD56-NKG2C+ fraction.

cDNA encoding TCR beta was synthesized via 5'RACE template switching incorporating UMIs. One entry per CDR3 protein, without DNA, is what TCRdb gives after re-calling the 5' RACE reads. This table lists 200,000 to 300,000 distinct CDR3 sequences. The specimen was blood T cells: a sorted CD56 or NKG2C T cell subset, CD4+ or CD8+ T cells, or bulk PBMC T cells (not recorded which). The TCR was taken from a man aged 18 to 30 in good health. The chain couples TRBV28 to TRBJ2-3; the TCRdb call, TRBD2, lacks DNA for checking. Here the CDR3 reads CASSLYGSGRDTDTQYF.